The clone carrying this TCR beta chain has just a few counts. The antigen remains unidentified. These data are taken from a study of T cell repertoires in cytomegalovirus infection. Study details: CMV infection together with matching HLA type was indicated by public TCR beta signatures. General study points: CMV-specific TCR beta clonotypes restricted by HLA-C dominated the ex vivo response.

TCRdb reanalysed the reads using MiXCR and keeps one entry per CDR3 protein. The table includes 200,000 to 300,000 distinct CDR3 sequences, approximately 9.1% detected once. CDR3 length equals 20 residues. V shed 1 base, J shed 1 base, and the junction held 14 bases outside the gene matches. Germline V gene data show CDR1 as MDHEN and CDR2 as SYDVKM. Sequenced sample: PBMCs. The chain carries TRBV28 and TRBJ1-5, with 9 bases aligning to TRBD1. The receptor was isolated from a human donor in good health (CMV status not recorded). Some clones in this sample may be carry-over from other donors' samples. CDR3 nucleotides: TGTGCCAGCAGTTTATCCCTCGGGGGGACAGGGATAGGAAGCAATCAGCCCCAGCATTTT. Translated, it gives CASSLSLGGTGIGSNQPQHF.